The entry below gives a single T cell receptor beta chain sequence along with its context. The data were obtained in a study of blood T cell repertoires in COVID-19. Study as a whole: PBMCs, B-cell-depleted T cells, or T cells were the source of the cDNA or gDNA that made up the material.

Participants were aged about 18 to 90 years from around 26 US areas. Germline V gene sequence: CDR1 SGHDN, CDR2 FVKESK. Trimming removed 0 bases from V and 2 bases from J, with 7 bases in between. This CDR3 region has 14 residues. Profiling relied on immunoSEQ multiplex PCR, and the TCRdb table lists in-frame clones only, not all of them. This repertoire shows a few hundred thousand clones, 84% found once; its top ten account for 6.8%. The clonotype comes from a woman aged 40 to 55 who had recovered from COVID-19. What was sequenced was PBMCs or T cells enriched from blood (not recorded which). The rearrangement links TRBV14 to TRBJ1-2; D unresolved. This chain's CDR3 is CASSQDLGNYGYTF. The CDR3 DNA is TGTGCCAGCAGCCAAGACCTAGGAAACTATGGCTACACCTTC.